These 22 T cell receptor beta chains share one sample of origin, sequenced in a study of beta chain features in type 1 diabetes. As every portion of the isolated RNA was reverse transcribed, the sequencing read expressed TCRB transcripts. Using immunoSEQ multiplex PCR, the repertoire was profiled, and TCRdb retains in-frame clones only, with some absent. This sample has about 360,000 clones, with 10% to 15% found just once. The material sequenced was naive CD4+ T cells from blood. All receptors come from a man aged 18-30 years in good health.

This chain uses TRBV6-5 with TRBJ2-7; the D gene is possibly TRBD1 (6 bases). In germline, CDR1 is MNHEY, CDR2 SVGAGI. This CDR3 is 14 amino acids long. The V end lost 5 bases, the J end lost 3 bases, and 14 bases lay between the germline ends. This CDR3 reads CASSKQGVRYEQYF. The CDR3 nucleotides are TGTGCCAGCAGTAAACAGGGTGTGCGCTACGAGCAGTACTTC.

The V gene is TRBV14, the J gene TRBJ2-3; possible D gene TRBD2, 5 bases. The V gene's germline CDR1 is SGHDN and CDR2 FVKESK. The V and J ends lost 1 base and 8 bases respectively, with 10 bases between them. This CDR3 comprises 13 residues. CDR3 sequence: CASSQVRGGTQYF. CDR3 nucleotide sequence: TGTGCCAGCAGCCAAGTCCGGGGTGGTACGCAGTATTTT.

This rearrangement joins TRBV18 to TRBJ2-7; no definite D call. Germline CDR1 KGHSH, CDR2 LQKENI. Trimming cost V 1 base and J 2 bases, with 18 bases left between them. This CDR3 has 17 residues. The CDR3 sequence is CASSPLLSDIKTYEQYF. CDR3 DNA: TGTGCCAGCTCACCACTCTTGTCCGACATAAAAACCTACGAGCAGTACTTC.

This clone was found a few times. The V and J genes are TRBV30 and TRBJ1-1; D ambiguous. There are 12 residues in the CDR3. Germline values: CDR1 GTSNPN, CDR2 SVGIG (reference sequence). The ends were cut back, 6 bases at V and 3 bases at J, with 11 bases in the middle. In nucleotides, the CDR3 is TGTGCCTGCCATGGAGGGTACACTGAAGCTTTCTTT. This sequence encodes CACHGGYTEAFF.

The V gene is TRBV7-6, the J gene TRBJ1-1, with 7 bases matching TRBD1. Unmatched junction bases numbered 10, after V lost 5 bases and J lost 1 base. This CDR3 spans 16 amino acids. Germline CDR1 SGHVS, CDR2 FNYEAQ. The CDR3 nucleotides are TGTGCCAGCAGCCTCCGACAGGGAATGGAGAACACTGAAGCTTTCTTT. Its protein is CASSLRQGMENTEAFF.

The V call is TRBV19, the J call TRBJ2-3; tentatively, D is TRBD1 (5 bases). Trimming pared 6 bases from V and 2 bases from J, leaving 12 bases between. This CDR3 spans 14 amino acids. Germline V lookup: CDR1 LNHDA, CDR2 SQIVND (reference sequence). CDR3 protein: CASRVDRATDTQYF. For the CDR3, the DNA is TGTGCCAGTAGAGTAGACAGAGCCACAGATACGCAGTATTTT.

The chain combines TRBV11-1 with TRBJ2-5, with 7 nucleotides matching TRBD1. With 3 bases clipped from V and 2 bases from J, the junction kept 3 bases outside the gene matches. The CDR3 spans 14 residues. Germline CDR1 SGHAT, CDR2 FQDESV (reference sequence). CDR3 loop: CASSFSQGQETQYF. DNA for the CDR3: TGTGCCAGCAGCTTTTCACAGGGGCAAGAGACCCAGTACTTC.

The V gene is TRBV6-6, the J gene TRBJ2-5, with 7 nucleotides matching TRBD2. V gave up 7 bases and J gave up 5 bases; unmatched junction bases: 4. Germline values: CDR1 MNHNY, CDR2 SVGAGI (reference sequence). This CDR3 has 12 residues. CDR3 sequence reads: CASTPGGETQYF. The DNA of the CDR3 is TGTGCCAGCACACCCGGGGGGGAGACCCAGTACTTC.

The chain recombines TRBV29-1 with TRBJ2-7; tentative D call: TRBD1 (6 bases). Germline CDR1 is SQVTM and CDR2 is ANQGSEA. The V end was cut by 6 bases, the J end by 0 bases, with 18 bases between. The CDR3 is made up of 15 amino acids. Here the CDR3 reads CSVRAGVWTSYEQYF. Written as DNA, the CDR3 is TGCAGCGTGCGGGCAGGGGTTTGGACCTCCTACGAGCAGTACTTC.

This clone was observed a handful of times. The rearrangement links TRBV19 to TRBJ2-3, with TRBD1 matching 7 bases. The trim removed 3 bases at V and 6 bases at J, leaving 12 bases unmatched. This CDR3 has 16 amino acids. Per germline, CDR1 LNHDA and CDR2 SQIVND (reference sequence). CDR3 amino acids: CASSMGQTYPLDTQYF. As DNA, the CDR3 is TGTGCCAGTAGTATGGGACAGACTTATCCCCTGGATACGCAGTATTTT.

In this sample, this clone turned up a few times. In DNA form, the CDR3 reads TGCGCCAGCAGCCAAGACAGCGACTATGGCTACACCTTC. Its protein is CASSQDSDYGYTF. The V and J genes are TRBV4-3 and TRBJ1-2; no definite D call. The V end was cut by 0 bases, the J end by 3 bases, with 5 bases between. Germline-derived CDR1 and CDR2 are LGHNA and YSLEER. This CDR3 comprises 13 residues.

This clone was counted between two and nine times. The gene calls are TRBV5-4 and TRBJ2-5; no firm D call. V lost 4 bases, J lost 2 bases, and 12 bases lay in between. CDR3 length equals 14 residues. Germline V gene data show CDR1 as SGHNT and CDR2 as YYREEE (reference sequence). The CDR3 here is CASSPAVEQETQYF. Written as DNA, the CDR3 is TGTGCCAGCAGCCCGGCGGTTGAACAAGAGACCCAGTACTTC.

The chain couples TRBV9 to TRBJ2-7; 9 bases are shared with TRBD1. V lost 0 bases to trimming and J lost 3 bases; unmatched junction nucleotides: 10. The CDR3 is 17 residues long. CDR1 SGDLS and CDR2 YYNGEE come from the germline V gene. CDR3 sequence: CASSVGLLDRGGYEQYF. CDR3 in DNA: TGTGCCAGCAGCGTAGGGCTGCTGGACAGGGGAGGCTACGAGCAGTACTTC.

CDR3 in DNA: TGTGCCAGCAGTGAACCTGGGACAGTCTCTGGAAACACCATATATTTT. It yields the protein CASSEPGTVSGNTIYF. V and J are TRBV25-1 and TRBJ1-3; 7 nucleotides agree with TRBD1. V dropped 2 bases and J dropped 0; count of bases not matched to a gene: 4. Germline CDR1 is MGHDK and CDR2 is SYGVNS. The CDR3 contains 16 residues.

Points on this clone: Different DNA sequences within this sample yield the same CDR3. This chain uses TRBV9 with TRBJ1-1; D might be TRBD1 (5 bases). Between the trimmed V and J ends, which lost 0 bases and 1 base, there was a span of 7 bases. Per germline, CDR1 SGDLS and CDR2 YYNGEE. This CDR3 contains 14 residues. The CDR3 region is CASSVVQGNTEAFF. The CDR3 region has the DNA TGTGCCAGCAGCGTAGTCCAGGGGAACACTGAAGCTTTCTTT.

This CDR3 is CASRRQGYTEAFF. CDR3 bases: TGTGCCAGCAGGAGACAGGGCTACACTGAAGCTTTCTTT. J is TRBJ1-1 and V is TRBV7-9; 7 nucleotides line up with TRBD1. V lost 6 bases to trimming and J lost 3 bases; unmatched junction nucleotides: 4. CDR3 size: 13 residues. Germline CDR1 and CDR2: SEHNR and FQNEAQ (reference sequence).

In this sample, this clone turned up a few times. In DNA, the CDR3 is TGTGCCAGCAGCCCCTTGGGGAGCGGGACAGATACGCAGTATTTT. Translated, it gives CASSPLGSGTDTQYF. This chain joins TRBV14 and TRBJ2-3; possibly TRBD2 for D (6 bases). This CDR3 has 15 residues. Germline V lookup: CDR1 SGHDN, CDR2 FVKESK. The V gene lost 4 bases and the J gene lost 3 bases, with 14 bases spanning the gap. The entire variable domain, with the rest obtained from reference TRBV14 and TRBJ2-3, is as follows: EAGVTQFPSHSVIEKGQTVTLRCDPISGHDNLYWYRRVMGKEIKFLLHFVKESKQDESGMPNNRFLAERTGGTYSTLKVQPAELEDSGVYFCASSPLGSGTDTQYFGPGTRLTVL.

The chain has TRBV7-3 and TRBJ1-1; tentative D call: TRBD1 (6 bases). Germline loops: CDR1 SGHTA, CDR2 FQGTGA. CDR3 size: 14 residues. The germline V and J ends were trimmed by 3 bases and 4 bases, with 12 bases remaining between them. CDR3 sequence reads: CASSLNRAGTEAFF. CDR3 bases: TGTGCCAGCAGCTTGAACAGGGCTGGCACTGAAGCTTTCTTT.

This clone has only a few counts. The chain couples TRBV6-1 to TRBJ2-7, with D perhaps TRBD2 (6 bases). Between the trimmed V and J ends, which lost 4 bases and 0 bases, there was a span of 10 bases. The CDR3 is 14 residues long. CDR1 and CDR2 from the germline V gene are MNHNS and SASEGT. CDR3: CASSASGDSYEQYF. CDR3 DNA sequence: TGTGCCAGCAGTGCCTCGGGGGACTCCTACGAGCAGTACTTC.

This clone was counted a few times. The chain has TRBV14 and TRBJ1-2; D is unresolved. Germline V lookup: CDR1 SGHDN, CDR2 FVKESK. Trimming removed 4 bases from V and 10 bases from J, with 16 bases in between. The CDR3 is 13 amino acids. Here the CDR3 reads CASSPLGTKYYTF. The CDR3 nucleotides are TGTGCCAGCAGCCCTCTTGGAACTAAGTACTACACCTTC.

The chain couples TRBV7-2 to TRBJ1-5, with D unclear. Germline V CDR1 and CDR2: SGHTA, FQGNSA. V dropped 1 base and J dropped 3 bases, with 7 bases sitting between them. This CDR3 comprises 14 residues. The CDR3 bases are TGTGCCAGCAGCTTAGGAGTGAACAATCAGCCCCAGCATTTT. This gives the protein CASSLGVNNQPQHF.

The chain uses TRBV27 and TRBJ2-2, with a possible D match to TRBD1 (7 bases). With 5 bases removed from V and 7 bases from J, the gap between germline ends came to 17 bases. CDR3 length equals 15 residues. Germline lookup yields CDR1 MNHEY and CDR2 SMNVEV (reference sequence). The CDR3 nucleotides are TGTGCCAGCAGTAAGCCGACAGGGAGGAACGGGGAGCTGTTTTTT. This encodes CASSKPTGRNGELFF.